The sequence of this T cell receptor beta chain was determined in a study of CD8+ T cells in alopecia areata. Study context: The SALT score measured affected scalp surface percentage in treated patients. Study results and caveats: Higher clonality and more expanded CD8+ clones appeared in lesional than normal scalp. With patients, TCR sharing proved less clear than in mice, a difference possibly related to HLA.

Points on this clone: Its antigen is not identified.

Sample treatment: oral pan-JAK inhibitor, 5-10 mg twice daily. Collection of lesional scalp punch biopsies and peripheral blood was performed in alopecia areata patients. Per germline, CDR1 SGHVS and CDR2 FQNEAQ. Trimming took off 4 bases at V and 0 bases at J, with 6 bases between the two ends. This CDR3 contains 13 residues. RNA was isolated and reverse transcribed to cDNA, the sequencing template. The assay was immunoSEQ multiplex PCR, and TCRdb's table has in-frame clones only and misses some. The table records 150,000 to 200,000 clones, about 53% of them present only once. The TCR sequence derives from a human donor with alopecia areata. The rearrangement uses TRBV7-8 and TRBJ1-1; D remains unclear. This material consisted of CD8+ T cells sorted from blood, taken at week 24, from a patient treated with tofacitinib. CDR3 sequence (DNA): TGTGCCAGCAGCTGGAGGGTGAACACTGAAGCTTTCTTT. Protein sequence: CASSWRVNTEAFF.